These 20 T cell receptor beta chains were all obtained from the same sample, sequenced in a study of T cell responses to AZD1222 COVID-19 vaccine. Repertoires were generated with immunoSEQ multiplex PCR, while TCRdb's copy carries only in-frame clones and drops some. Of about 64,000 clones listed, about nine tenths were seen once; the top ten hold roughly 6.7%. The sequencing used peripheral blood, collected 28 days after the second dose of the MenACWY control vaccine. The receptors stem from an adult who received the MenACWY meningococcal vaccine as a control.

On this clone: Other DNA sequences in this sample translate to the same CDR3. The rearrangement joins TRBV6-4 to TRBJ2-2, with TRBD1 matching 7 bases. V lost 8 bases and J lost 1; bases outside the gene matches: 4. Germline V gene data show CDR1 as MRHNA and CDR2 as SNTAGT. This CDR3 comprises 14 residues. The DNA for the CDR3 is TGTGCCAGCCAAGGACAGGAGAACACCGGGGAGCTGTTTTTT. The encoded protein is CASQGQENTGELFF.

V usage is TRBV7-2 and J usage is TRBJ2-3; the D gene is possibly TRBD2 (5 bases). Germline CDR1 and CDR2: SGHTA and FQGNSA. This CDR3 has 15 residues. Trimming left V 0 bases short and J 0 bases short, with 7 bases between. Written as DNA, the CDR3 is TGTGCCAGCAGCTTAGCCAGCGGTAGCACAGATACGCAGTATTTT. It codes for CASSLASGSTDTQYF.

The V call is TRBV25-1, the J call TRBJ1-5; no definite D call. The V end was cut by 4 bases, the J end by 2 bases, with 9 bases between. The V gene's germline CDR1 is MGHDK and CDR2 SYGVNS. The CDR3 runs to 14 residues. The CDR3 DNA sequence: TGTGCCAGCAGTGGCATTGGCGGCAATCAGCCCCAGCATTTT. Translated: CASSGIGGNQPQHF.

CDR3 nucleotides: TGTGCCAGCAGCCGGGGGCTCCGGGGGACTTCTGGGGCCAACGTCCTGACTTTC. This encodes CASSRGLRGTSGANVLTF. The genes are TRBV5-6 and TRBJ2-6; D possibly uses TRBD1 or TRBD2 (6 bases each). V shed 4 bases and J shed 1 base, with 18 bases lying between them. The germline V gene has CDR1 SGHDT and CDR2 YYEEEE. The CDR3 has 18 amino acids.

V and J are TRBV19 and TRBJ1-2; tentatively, D is TRBD1 (5 bases). Looked up from germline, CDR1 is LNHDA and CDR2 is SQIVND (reference sequence). This CDR3 spans 14 amino acids. Deletions cut 6 bases from V and 4 bases from J, with 15 bases between. The CDR3 here is CASRGLWFRYGYTF. CDR3 sequence (DNA): TGTGCCAGTAGGGGACTATGGTTCCGCTATGGCTACACCTTC.

The CDR3 nucleotides are TGTGCCAGCAGCCTAACGGGGGCGGCTGGAGGCTACACCTTC. Residues: CASSLTGAAGGYTF. This chain uses TRBV27 with TRBJ1-2; a weak D match, TRBD1 (6 bases). Deletions cut 6 bases from V and 8 bases from J, with 19 bases between. This CDR3 spans 14 amino acids. Germline assignment: CDR1 MNHEY and CDR2 SMNVEV (reference sequence).

The J gene is TRBJ2-7, the V gene TRBV6-5; 8 nucleotides agree with TRBD1. In germline, CDR1 is MNHEY, CDR2 SVGAGI. The CDR3 has 13 amino acids. J lost 9 bases, V lost 5 bases, and 9 bases had no gene match. CDR3 region: CASSPRDRLAQYF. CDR3 sequence (DNA): TGTGCCAGCAGTCCCCGGGACAGGCTGGCGCAGTACTTC.

This chain joins TRBV5-6 and TRBJ2-3; no clear D. Trimming removed 2 bases at V and 7 bases at J, with 8 bases between. This CDR3 contains 12 residues. Looked up from germline, CDR1 is SGHDT and CDR2 is YYEEEE. The CDR3 sequence: CASSFPAHTQYF. The CDR3, as DNA: TGTGCCAGCAGCTTCCCAGCTCATACGCAGTATTTT. Full variable domain (rest looked up from reference TRBV5-6 and TRBJ2-3): DAGVTQSPTHLIKTRGQQVTLRCSPKSGHDTVSWYQQALGQGPQFIFQYYEEEERQRGNFPDRFSGHQFPNYSSELNVNALLLGDSALYLCASSFPAHTQYFGPGTRLTVL.

The chain carries TRBV29-1 and TRBJ2-5; D is unresolved. Per the germline V gene, CDR1 is SQVTM and CDR2 is ANQGSEA. The CDR3 is 12 residues long. Trimming removed 4 bases at V and 1 base at J, with 7 bases between. In DNA, the CDR3 is TGCAGCGTTGGTGTTCTCCAAGAGACCCAGTACTTC. Translating it yields CSVGVLQETQYF.

The J gene is TRBJ1-4, the V gene TRBV7-6, with 7 bases that match TRBD1. The CDR3 contains 15 residues. Germline V gene lookup returns CDR1 SGHVS and CDR2 FNYEAQ. The V and J ends lost 2 bases and 7 bases, in that order; junction bases with no gene match: 7. CDR3 sequence: CASSLLTGSSEKLFF. CDR3 nucleotide sequence: TGTGCCAGCAGCTTACTGACAGGGAGTAGTGAAAAACTGTTTTTT.

As to this clone: A junction end diverges from the germline sequence, so it may reflect a read error. The chain is built from TRBV27 and TRBJ2-2; 11 bases line up with TRBD2. The CDR3 runs to 15 residues. CDR1 is MNHEY, CDR2 SMNVEV, per germline (reference sequence). The CDR3, as DNA: TGTGCCAGCAGTCAGACTAGCGGGAACCCCGGGGAGCTGTTTTTT. Its protein is CASSQTSGNPGELFF.

V and J are TRBV28 and TRBJ1-5; possible D gene TRBD1, 6 bases. Per the germline V gene, CDR1 is MDHEN and CDR2 is SYDVKM. The CDR3 is made up of 14 amino acids. Trimming left V 11 bases short and J 0 bases short, with 14 bases between. CDR3 DNA sequence: TGTGCCGGGGGAGGGGGAGGTAGCAATCAGCCCCAGCATTTT. It specifies CAGGGGGSNQPQHF.

The gene calls are TRBV7-8 and TRBJ1-5, with 7 bases that match TRBD1. The CDR3 covers 14 residues. V gave up 5 bases and J gave up 7 bases; unmatched junction bases: 8. The germline V gene encodes CDR1 SGHVS and CDR2 FQNEAQ. CDR3 in amino acids: CASSGTGAGQPQHF. CDR3 sequence (DNA): TGTGCCAGCAGCGGAACAGGGGCCGGCCAGCCCCAGCATTTT.

CDR3 in amino acids: CASSLAGGATGGYTF. The CDR3 DNA reads TGTGCCAGCAGCTTGGCAGGGGGAGCAACGGGGGGCTACACCTTC. The rearrangement links TRBV11-2 to TRBJ1-2; 7 nucleotides agree with TRBD1. There are 15 residues in the CDR3. The ends lost 3 bases at V and 8 bases at J; junction bases unmatched: 12. Germline V gene data show CDR1 as SGHAT and CDR2 as FQNNGV.

The V call is TRBV3-1 (or the pseudogene TRBV3-2), the J call TRBJ2-1, with D tentatively TRBD2 (6 bases). Germline assignment: CDR1 LGHDT and CDR2 YNNKEL (reference sequence). This CDR3 region has 17 residues. V lost 2 bases and J lost 7, with 21 bases in between. CDR3 residues: CASSQLIPGTLGNEQFF. The DNA for the CDR3 is TGTGCCAGCAGCCAACTGATCCCCGGGACTTTGGGGAATGAGCAGTTCTTC.

About this clone itself: One end of the junction fails to match germline, which may point to a read error. The rearrangement joins TRBV27 to TRBJ2-3; D gene uncertain. Germline assignment: CDR1 MNHEY and CDR2 SMNVEV (reference sequence). The CDR3 has 10 residues. The CDR3 DNA is TGTGCCAGCAGCAGAGATACGCAGTATTTT. Protein sequence: CASSRDTQYF.

The chain employs TRBV6-5 and TRBJ1-5, with no clear D. The V and J ends lost 2 bases and 7 bases respectively, with 12 bases between them. CDR3 length equals 14 residues. Germline V gives CDR1 MNHEY, CDR2 SVGAGI. The CDR3 sequence: CASSYNRDGQPQHF. CDR3 in DNA: TGTGCCAGCAGTTACAACCGGGATGGCCAGCCCCAGCATTTT.

This rearrangement joins TRBV19 to TRBJ1-5; D is possibly TRBD1 (6 bases). CDR1 is LNHDA, CDR2 SQIVND, per germline (reference sequence). The V and J ends lost 6 bases and 11 bases respectively, with 23 bases between them. The CDR3 loop spans 15 amino acids. DNA of the CDR3: TGTGCCAGTAGGAGTGAAGGGACACTGGCATCAGCCCAGCATTTT. Amino acid sequence: CASRSEGTLASAQHF.

This chain links TRBV4-1 with TRBJ2-3, with 9 bases matching TRBD1. CDR3 length equals 16 residues. V was clipped by 3 bases and J by 1 base; unmatched bases: 5. The germline CDR1 and CDR2 sequences are MGHRA and YSYEKL. The CDR3 DNA reads as TGCGCCAGCAGCCAGGAGAGGACAGGGGGCACAGATACGCAGTATTTT. Its translation is CASSQERTGGTDTQYF.

V and J are TRBV30 and TRBJ1-6; maybe TRBD1 (5 bases). The CDR3 sequence is 13 residues long. The germline V gene encodes CDR1 GTSNPN and CDR2 SVGIG (reference sequence). V was clipped by 3 bases and J by 7 bases, with 10 bases between them. CDR3 protein: CAWRPGINSPLHF. For the CDR3, the DNA is TGTGCCTGGAGGCCAGGGATAAATTCACCCCTCCACTTT.